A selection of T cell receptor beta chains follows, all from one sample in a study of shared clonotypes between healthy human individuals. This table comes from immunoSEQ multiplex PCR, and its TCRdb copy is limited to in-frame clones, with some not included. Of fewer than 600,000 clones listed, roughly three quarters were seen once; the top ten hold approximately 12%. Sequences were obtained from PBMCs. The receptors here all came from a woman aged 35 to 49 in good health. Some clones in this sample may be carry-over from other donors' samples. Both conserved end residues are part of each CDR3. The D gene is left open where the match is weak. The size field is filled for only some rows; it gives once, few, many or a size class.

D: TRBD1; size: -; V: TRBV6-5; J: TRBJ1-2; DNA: TGTGCCAGCAGTTTTGGGGGGACAGCTAGGATTAGCTACACCTTC; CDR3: CASSFGGTARISYTF
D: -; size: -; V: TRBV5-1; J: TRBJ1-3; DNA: TGCGCCAGCAGCTTGGTGACCAGGGCCAGCTCTGGAAACACCATATATTTT; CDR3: CASSLVTRASSGNTIYF
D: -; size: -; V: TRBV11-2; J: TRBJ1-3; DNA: TGTGCCAGCAGCTTACCGGCCTCTGGAAACACCATATATTTT; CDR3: CASSLPASGNTIYF
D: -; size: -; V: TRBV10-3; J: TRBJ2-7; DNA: TGTGCCATCAGTGAAGGTGGGTACGAGCAGTACTTC; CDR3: CAISEGGYEQYF
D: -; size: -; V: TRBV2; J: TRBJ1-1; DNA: TGTGCCAGCAGGGCCGGGACGCCATACACTGAAGCTTTCTTT; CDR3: CASRAGTPYTEAFF
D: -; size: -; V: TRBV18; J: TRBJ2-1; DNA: TGTGCCAGCTCACTACCCGGCACCCACAATGAGCAGTTCTTC; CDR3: CASSLPGTHNEQFF
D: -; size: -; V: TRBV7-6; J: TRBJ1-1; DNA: TGTGCCAGCAGCTTAGCCCCTCGGGGCAGCCTAATGAACACTGAAGCTTTCTTT; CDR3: CASSLAPRGSLMNTEAFF
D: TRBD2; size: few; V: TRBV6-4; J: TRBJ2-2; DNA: TGTGCCAGCAGTCAGACTAGCGGGACCGGGGAGCTGTTTTTT; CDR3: CASSQTSGTGELFF
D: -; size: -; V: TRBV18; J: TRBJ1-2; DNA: TGTGCCAGCTCACCAGACAGCGATGGCTACACCTTC; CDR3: CASSPDSDGYTF
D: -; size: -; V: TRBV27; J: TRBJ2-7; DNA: TGTGCCAGCAGTGTGGGCTACCCCTCCTACGAGCAGTACTTC; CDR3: CASSVGYPSYEQYF
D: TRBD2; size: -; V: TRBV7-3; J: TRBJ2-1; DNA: TGTGCCAGCAGCGTACTAGCGGCTTCCTACAATGAGCAGTTCTTC; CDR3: CASSVLAASYNEQFF
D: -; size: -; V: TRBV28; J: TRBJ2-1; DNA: TGTGCCAGCAGTCCACCACGGAGGCCGGGACACAGCAATGAGCAGTTCTTC; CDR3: CASSPPRRPGHSNEQFF
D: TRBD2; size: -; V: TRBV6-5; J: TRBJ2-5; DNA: TGTGCCAGCAGTTACGGCGGGGGGGCCGGAGAGACCCAGTACTTC; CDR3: CASSYGGGAGETQYF
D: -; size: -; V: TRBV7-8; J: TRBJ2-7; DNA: TGTGCCAGCAGCCCCATCCTGGACGAGCAGTACTTC; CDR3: CASSPILDEQYF
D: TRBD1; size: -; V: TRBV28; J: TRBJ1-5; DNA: TGTGCCAGCAGTTTTGGGGTTTTGAACTCCCGGACAGGGGGGAAGAGACAGCCCCAGCATTTT; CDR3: CASSFGVLNSRTGGKRQPQHF
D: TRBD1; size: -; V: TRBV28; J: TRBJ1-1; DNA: TGTGCCAGCAGCTCCCTGACAGGGGGCGCGAGGACGGCTTTCTTT; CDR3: CASSSLTGGARTAFF
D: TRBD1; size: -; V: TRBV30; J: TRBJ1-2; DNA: TGTGCCTGGGCCCGGACAGGGTACTATGGCTACACCTTC; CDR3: CAWARTGYYGYTF
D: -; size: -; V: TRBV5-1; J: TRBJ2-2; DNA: TGCGCCAGCAGCTTTGGGGCTAGACACAACACCGGGGAGCTGTTTTTT; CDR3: CASSFGARHNTGELFF
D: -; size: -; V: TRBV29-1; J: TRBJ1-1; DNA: TGCAGCGTTGGGGGGGCTTTCTTT; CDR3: CSVGGAFF